This section outlines one T cell receptor beta chain sequence together with its context. Its recognized antigen is unknown. The sample holds no much larger clone one base away, and base qualities are not on file. TCRbeta CDR3 regions were amplified from genomic DNA using the immunoSEQ Assay, a bias-controlled multiplex PCR. In the source study's methods: The number of nucleated cells in each sample was estimated from the amplification of reference gene primers within the assay. Sequence reads were collapsed and filtered to measure the absolute abundance of every unique TCRbeta CDR3 rearrangement. For each sample, productive Simpson clonality was calculated as the square root of Simpson's diversity index across productive rearrangements. TCRdb carries this immuneACCESS record with in-frame sequences only. Its versions omit some clonotypes, under half of them owing to an unresolved V gene in the studies checked, with the rest unexplained. That table furnishes V, J and clone size, whereas the DNA furnished D and trimming. Within this sample are fewer than 200,000 clones, with approximately 87% of them counted one time only. The leading ten clones occupy roughly 0.9% of the sample.

The data stem from a study of blood T cell repertoires in COVID-19 (dated by TCRdb to the early 2020s). Background for the entire study: The collaborator samples originated in the United States, Italy and Spain and spanned the acute and convalescent phases of COVID-19. The prospective study material was composed of cDNA or gDNA derived from T cells, B-cell-depleted T cells, or PBMCs. Deeply sampled blood TCRbeta repertoires from subjects exposed to, actively infected with, or recovered from COVID-19 were included in the dataset. The repertoires were released in a freely available public database meant as a resource for research on the immune response to SARS-CoV-2. The samples were drawn from the first 160 participants of the ongoing ImmuneRACE study and from about 1,200 subjects provided by 6 global collaborators. Nearly every sample came with metadata listing a de-identified subject ID, COVID-19 status, age in years and sex. Where available, HLA class I and class II types were taken from metadata supplied by the sample provider and were not determined by assay-based typing. General conclusions and limits of the study: Clinical and demographic metadata were provided uncurated, with the amount varying by source and participant.

Another Seattle source contributed samples from volunteer blood donors who had recovered from COVID-19. Collaborating institutions collected whole blood in K2EDTA tubes following their own protocols. For TCRbeta analysis, collaborator samples were shipped as frozen whole blood, as isolated PBMCs, or as DNA extracted from either sample type. According to the germline V gene, CDR1 reads MNHEY and CDR2 reads SVGEGT. Here V drops 6 bases and J drops 5 bases, and the junction holds 10 bases not matched to any gene. The CDR3 measures 15 amino acids from cysteine to phenylalanine. Just the 45-base CDR3 DNA is kept, in frame starting at base 1.

This chain is built from TRBV6-2 or TRBV6-3 and TRBJ1-5; 7 nucleotides in the junction match TRBD1. The TCR sequence derives from a woman aged 18-29 years who had recovered from COVID-19. Sequencing used peripheral blood. The bases read TGTGCCAGCAGCCACGAAGGAGGGGGCGATCAGCCCCAGCATTTT. Translated, this is CASSHEGGGDQPQHF.